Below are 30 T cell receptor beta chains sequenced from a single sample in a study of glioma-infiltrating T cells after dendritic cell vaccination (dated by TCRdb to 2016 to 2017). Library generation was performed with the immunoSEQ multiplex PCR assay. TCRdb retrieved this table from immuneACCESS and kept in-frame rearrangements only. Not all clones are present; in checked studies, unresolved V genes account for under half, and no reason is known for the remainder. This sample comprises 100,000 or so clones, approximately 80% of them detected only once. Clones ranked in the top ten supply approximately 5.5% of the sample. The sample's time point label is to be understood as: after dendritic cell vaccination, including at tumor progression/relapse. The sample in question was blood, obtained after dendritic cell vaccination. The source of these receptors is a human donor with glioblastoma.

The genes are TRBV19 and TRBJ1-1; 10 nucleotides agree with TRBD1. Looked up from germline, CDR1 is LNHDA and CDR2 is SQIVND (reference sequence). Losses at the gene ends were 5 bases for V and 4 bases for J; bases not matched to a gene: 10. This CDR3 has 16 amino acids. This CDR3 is CASSADRGWLGTEAFF. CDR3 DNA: TGTGCCAGTAGTGCGGACAGGGGGTGGTTGGGCACTGAAGCTTTCTTT.

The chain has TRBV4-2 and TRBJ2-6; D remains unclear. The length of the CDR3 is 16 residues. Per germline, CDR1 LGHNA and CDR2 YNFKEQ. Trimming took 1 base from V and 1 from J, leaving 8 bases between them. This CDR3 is CASSQGVRSGANVLTF. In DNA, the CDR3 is TGTGCCAGCAGCCAAGGGGTGAGGTCTGGGGCCAACGTCCTGACTTTC.

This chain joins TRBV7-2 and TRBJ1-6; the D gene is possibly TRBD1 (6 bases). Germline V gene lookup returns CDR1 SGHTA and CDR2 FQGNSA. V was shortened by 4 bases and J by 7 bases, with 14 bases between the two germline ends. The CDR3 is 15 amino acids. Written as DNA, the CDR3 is TGTGCCAGCAGCTGGAGGACAGCTGCCAATTCACCCCTCCACTTT. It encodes CASSWRTAANSPLHF.

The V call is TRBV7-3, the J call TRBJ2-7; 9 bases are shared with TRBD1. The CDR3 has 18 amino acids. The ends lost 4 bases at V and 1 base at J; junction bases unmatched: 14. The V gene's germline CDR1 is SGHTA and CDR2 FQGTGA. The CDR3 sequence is CASSSPRRPGTGSYEQYF. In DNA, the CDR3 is TGTGCCAGCAGCTCCCCAAGGCGACCCGGGACAGGGTCCTACGAGCAGTACTTC.

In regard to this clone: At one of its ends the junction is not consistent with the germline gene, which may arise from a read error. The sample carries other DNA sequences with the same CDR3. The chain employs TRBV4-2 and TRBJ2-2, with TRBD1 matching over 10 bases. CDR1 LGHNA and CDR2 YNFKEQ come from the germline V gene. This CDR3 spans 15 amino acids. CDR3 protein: CASSKTTGGNGELFF. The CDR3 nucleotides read TGTGCTAGCAGCAAAACGACAGGGGGCAACGGGGAGCTGTTTTTT.

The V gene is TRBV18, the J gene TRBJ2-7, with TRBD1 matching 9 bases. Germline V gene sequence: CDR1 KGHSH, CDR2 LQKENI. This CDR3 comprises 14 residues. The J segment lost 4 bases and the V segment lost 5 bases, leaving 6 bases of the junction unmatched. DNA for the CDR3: TGTGCCAGCTCAACAGGGGGCAGCGGGTACGAGCAGTACTTC. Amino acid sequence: CASSTGGSGYEQYF.

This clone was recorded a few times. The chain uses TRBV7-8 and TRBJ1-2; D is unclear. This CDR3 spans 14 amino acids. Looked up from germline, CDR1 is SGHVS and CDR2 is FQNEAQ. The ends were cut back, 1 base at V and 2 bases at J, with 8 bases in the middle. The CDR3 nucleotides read TGTGCCAGCAGCTTAGGACACAGCAACTATGGCTACACCTTC. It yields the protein CASSLGHSNYGYTF.

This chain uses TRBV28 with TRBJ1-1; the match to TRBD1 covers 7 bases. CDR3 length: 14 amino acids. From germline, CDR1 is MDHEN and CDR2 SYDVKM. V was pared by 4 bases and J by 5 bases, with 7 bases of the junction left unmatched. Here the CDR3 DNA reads TGTGCCAGCAGTTGGAGACAGGGTGGAACTGAAGCTTTCTTT. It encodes CASSWRQGGTEAFF.

CDR3 nucleotide sequence: TGTGCCAGCAGCCATCTCCAGGGATTAACTGAAGCTTTCTTT. Translated: CASSHLQGLTEAFF. J is TRBJ1-1 and V is TRBV5-5, with D possibly TRBD1 on 5 matching bases. Germline V gives CDR1 SGHKS, CDR2 YYEKEE (reference sequence). V was pared by 4 bases and J by 5 bases, with 15 bases between. This CDR3 has 14 amino acids.

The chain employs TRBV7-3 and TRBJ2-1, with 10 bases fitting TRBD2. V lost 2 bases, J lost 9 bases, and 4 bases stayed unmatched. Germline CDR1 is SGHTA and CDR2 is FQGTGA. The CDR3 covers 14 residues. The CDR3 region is CASSLGLAVLEQFF. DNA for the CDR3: TGTGCCAGCAGCTTAGGACTAGCGGTCCTTGAGCAGTTCTTC.

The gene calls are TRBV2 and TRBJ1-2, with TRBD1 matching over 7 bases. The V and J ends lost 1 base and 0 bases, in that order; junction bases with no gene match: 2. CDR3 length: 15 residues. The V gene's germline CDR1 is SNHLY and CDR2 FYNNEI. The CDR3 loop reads CASSEGGTANYGYTF. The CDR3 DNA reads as TGTGCCAGCAGTGAAGGTGGGACAGCTAACTATGGCTACACCTTC.

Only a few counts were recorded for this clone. DNA of the CDR3: TGCGCCAGCAGCTTACAGGGAGATCGCAGCGGCGGCTACACCTTC. Its translation: CASSLQGDRSGGYTF. V gene TRBV5-1 combines with J gene TRBJ1-2, with D possibly TRBD1 on 6 matching bases. V shed 2 bases and J shed 8 bases, with 19 bases lying between them. Germline V lookup: CDR1 SGHRS, CDR2 YFSETQ. The CDR3 has 15 residues.

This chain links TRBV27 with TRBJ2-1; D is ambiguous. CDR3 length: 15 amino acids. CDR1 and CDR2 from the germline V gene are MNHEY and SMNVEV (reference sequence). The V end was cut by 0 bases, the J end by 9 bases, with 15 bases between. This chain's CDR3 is CASSLSPLVMGEQFF. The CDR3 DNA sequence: TGTGCCAGCAGTTTATCGCCGCTAGTAATGGGTGAGCAGTTCTTC.

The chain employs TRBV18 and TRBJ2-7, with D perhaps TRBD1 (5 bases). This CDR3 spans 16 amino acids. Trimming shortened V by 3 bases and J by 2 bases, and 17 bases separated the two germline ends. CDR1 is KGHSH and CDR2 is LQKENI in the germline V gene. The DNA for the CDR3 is TGTGCCAGCTCACCCGGGCCCTGGACAAACGCCTACGAGCAGTACTTC. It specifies CASSPGPWTNAYEQYF.

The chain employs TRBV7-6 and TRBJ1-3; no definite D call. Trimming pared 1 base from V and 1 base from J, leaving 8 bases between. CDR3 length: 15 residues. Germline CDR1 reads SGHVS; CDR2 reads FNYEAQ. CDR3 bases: TGTGCCAGCAGCTTAGGGCAGATATCTGGAAACACCATATATTTT. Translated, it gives CASSLGQISGNTIYF.

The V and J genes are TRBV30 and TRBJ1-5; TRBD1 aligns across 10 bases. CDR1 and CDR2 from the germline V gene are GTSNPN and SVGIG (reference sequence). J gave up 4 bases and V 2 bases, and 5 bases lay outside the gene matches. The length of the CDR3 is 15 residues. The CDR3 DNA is TGTGCCTGGAGTCGACAGGGGGCTGGGAATCAGCCCCAGCATTTT. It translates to CAWSRQGAGNQPQHF.

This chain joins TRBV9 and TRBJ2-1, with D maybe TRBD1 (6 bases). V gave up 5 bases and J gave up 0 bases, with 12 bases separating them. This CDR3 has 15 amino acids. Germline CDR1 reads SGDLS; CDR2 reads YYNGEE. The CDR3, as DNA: TGTGCCAGCAGTCGGCAGGGGAGCTCCTACAATGAGCAGTTCTTC. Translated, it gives CASSRQGSSYNEQFF.

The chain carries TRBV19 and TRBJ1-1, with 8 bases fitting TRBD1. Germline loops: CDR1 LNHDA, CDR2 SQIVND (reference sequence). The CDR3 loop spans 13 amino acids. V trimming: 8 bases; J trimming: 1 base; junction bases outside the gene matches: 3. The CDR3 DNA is TGTGCCAGTGCAGGACAGGGGAACACTGAAGCTTTCTTT. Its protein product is CASAGQGNTEAFF.

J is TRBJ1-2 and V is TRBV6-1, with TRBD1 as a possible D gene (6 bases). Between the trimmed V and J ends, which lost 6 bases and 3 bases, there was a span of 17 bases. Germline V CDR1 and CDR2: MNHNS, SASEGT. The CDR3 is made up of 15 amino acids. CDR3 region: CASSPQQGRDYGYTF. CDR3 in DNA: TGTGCCAGCAGCCCTCAACAGGGAAGAGACTATGGCTACACCTTC.

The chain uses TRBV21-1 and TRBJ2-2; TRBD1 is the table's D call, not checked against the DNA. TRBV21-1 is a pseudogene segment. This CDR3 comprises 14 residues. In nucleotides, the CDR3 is TGTGCCAGTCCACAGGGGGCGCGCACCGGGGAGCTGTTTTTT. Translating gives CASPQGARTGELFF.

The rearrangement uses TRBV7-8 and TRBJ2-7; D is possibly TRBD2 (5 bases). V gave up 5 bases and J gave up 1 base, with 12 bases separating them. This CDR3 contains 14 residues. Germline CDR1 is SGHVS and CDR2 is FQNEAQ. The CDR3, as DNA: TGTGCCAGCAGCCCCGGCGGACTTTCCTACGAGCAGTACTTC. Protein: CASSPGGLSYEQYF.

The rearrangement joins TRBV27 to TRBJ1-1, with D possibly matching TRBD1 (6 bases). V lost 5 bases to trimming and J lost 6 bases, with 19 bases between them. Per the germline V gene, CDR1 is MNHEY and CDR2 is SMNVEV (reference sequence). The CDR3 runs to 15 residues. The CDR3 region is CASSPGQKGRAEAFF. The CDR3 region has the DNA TGTGCCAGCAGTCCCGGACAGAAAGGCAGGGCTGAAGCTTTCTTT.

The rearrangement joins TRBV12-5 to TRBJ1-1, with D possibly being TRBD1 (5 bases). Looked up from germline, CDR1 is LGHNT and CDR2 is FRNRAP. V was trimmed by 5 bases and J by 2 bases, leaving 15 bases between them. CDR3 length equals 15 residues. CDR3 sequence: CASGVARQFNTEAFF. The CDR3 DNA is TGTGCTAGTGGTGTCGCGCGACAGTTTAACACTGAAGCTTTCTTT.

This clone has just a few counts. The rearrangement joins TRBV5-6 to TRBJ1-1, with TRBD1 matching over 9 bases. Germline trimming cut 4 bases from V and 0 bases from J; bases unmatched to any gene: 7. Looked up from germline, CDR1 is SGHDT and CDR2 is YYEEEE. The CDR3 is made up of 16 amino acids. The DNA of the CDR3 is TGTGCCAGCAGCCTCGGGACAGGGTACATGAACACTGAAGCTTTCTTT. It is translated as CASSLGTGYMNTEAFF.

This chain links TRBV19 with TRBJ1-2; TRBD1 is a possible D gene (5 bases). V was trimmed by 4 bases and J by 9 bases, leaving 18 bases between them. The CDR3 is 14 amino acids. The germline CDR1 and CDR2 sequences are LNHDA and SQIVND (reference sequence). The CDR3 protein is CASSTKRDYERYTF. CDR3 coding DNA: TGTGCCAGTAGTACAAAACGGGACTACGAGCGCTACACCTTC.

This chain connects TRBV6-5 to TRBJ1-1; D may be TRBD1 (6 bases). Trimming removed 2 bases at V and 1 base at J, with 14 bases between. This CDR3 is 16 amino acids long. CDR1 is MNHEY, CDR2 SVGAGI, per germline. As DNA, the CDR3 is TGTGCCAGCAGTTACGCGTACAGGGCGGGGAACACTGAAGCTTTCTTT. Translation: CASSYAYRAGNTEAFF.

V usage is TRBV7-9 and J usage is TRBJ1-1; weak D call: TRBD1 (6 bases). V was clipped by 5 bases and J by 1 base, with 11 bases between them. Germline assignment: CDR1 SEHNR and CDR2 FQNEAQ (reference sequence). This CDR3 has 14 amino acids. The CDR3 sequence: CASSKGHENTEAFF. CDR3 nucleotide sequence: TGTGCCAGCAGCAAGGGACATGAGAACACTGAAGCTTTCTTT.

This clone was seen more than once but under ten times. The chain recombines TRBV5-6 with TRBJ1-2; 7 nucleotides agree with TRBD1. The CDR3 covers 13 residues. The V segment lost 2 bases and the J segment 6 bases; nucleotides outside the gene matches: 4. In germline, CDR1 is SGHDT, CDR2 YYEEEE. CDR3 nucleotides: TGTGCCAGCAGCTTACAGGGGACTCATGGCTACACCTTC. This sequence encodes CASSLQGTHGYTF.

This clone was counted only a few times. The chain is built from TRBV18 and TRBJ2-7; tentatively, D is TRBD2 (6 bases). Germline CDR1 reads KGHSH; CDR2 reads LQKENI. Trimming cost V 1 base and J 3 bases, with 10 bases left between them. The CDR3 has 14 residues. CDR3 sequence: CASSPLSGGYEQYF. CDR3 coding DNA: TGTGCCAGCTCACCACTGTCCGGGGGCTACGAGCAGTACTTC.

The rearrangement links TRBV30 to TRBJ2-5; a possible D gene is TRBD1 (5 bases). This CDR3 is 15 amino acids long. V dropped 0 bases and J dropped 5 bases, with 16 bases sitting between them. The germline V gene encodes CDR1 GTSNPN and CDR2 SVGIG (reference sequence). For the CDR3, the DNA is TGTGCCTGGAGTGTATCCCAGGGTGAGAGGGAGACCCAGTACTTC. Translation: CAWSVSQGERETQYF.